These 2 T cell receptor beta chains share one sample of origin, sequenced in a study of T cell responses to AZD1222 COVID-19 vaccine. This table comes from immunoSEQ multiplex PCR, and its TCRdb copy is limited to in-frame clones, with some not included. The sample yields 100,000 to 140,000 clones, roughly 90% seen once. Here the sequenced sample was peripheral blood, taken 28 days after the second AZD1222 dose. The receptor set was obtained from an adult who received the AZD1222 COVID-19 vaccine.

This clone turned up a few times. The chain couples TRBV5-1 to TRBJ2-7, with TRBD1 matching 8 bases. This CDR3 has 14 amino acids. Trimming cost V 3 bases and J 1 base; bases outside gene matches: 3. CDR1 is SGHRS and CDR2 is YFSETQ in the germline V gene. CDR3 region: CASSSGTGSYEQYF. CDR3 DNA sequence: TGCGCCAGCAGCTCGGGGACAGGTTCCTACGAGCAGTACTTC.

The CDR3 spells CASSRDSEAFF. The CDR3 region has the DNA TGCGCCAGCAGTAGAGACTCTGAAGCTTTCTTT. The chain carries TRBV10-2 and TRBJ1-1; unclear D gene. V gave up 5 bases and J gave up 6 bases, with 7 bases separating them. Germline-derived CDR1 and CDR2 are WSHSY and SAAADI. The CDR3 contains 11 residues.